Each of the 8 T cell receptor beta chains below was sequenced from the same sample in a study of blood T cell repertoires in COVID-19 (TCRdb year 2020). Library prep was done by the immunoSEQ multiplex PCR assay. TCRdb carries this immuneACCESS record with in-frame sequences only. Its versions omit some clonotypes, under half of them owing to an unresolved V gene in the studies checked, with the rest unexplained. The sample table holds 100,000 to 150,000 clones, of which 84% were seen once. The ten biggest clones cover under 15% of the sample. Sequencing was carried out using peripheral blood. These receptor sequences come from a woman aged 25 to 45 who had recovered from COVID-19.

This chain joins TRBV6-5 and TRBJ2-1; D might be TRBD1 (5 bases). The CDR3 covers 15 residues. Germline V lookup: CDR1 MNHEY, CDR2 SVGAGI. Trimming left V 6 bases short and J 7 bases short, with 19 bases between. CDR3 coding DNA: TGTGCCAGCAGCATAGCCCCCCAGGGTCTAAATGAGCAGTTCTTC. Protein product: CASSIAPQGLNEQFF.

The chain carries TRBV5-1 and TRBJ2-5, with 10 bases identical to TRBD1. CDR1 is SGHRS and CDR2 is YFSETQ in the germline V gene. The CDR3 sequence is 15 residues long. V was clipped by 4 bases and J by 4 bases; unmatched bases: 7. CDR3 nucleotides: TGCGCCAGCAGCCGGACAGGGGGTTTAGGAGAGACCCAGTACTTC. Its protein product is CASSRTGGLGETQYF.

The chain is built from TRBV6-5 and TRBJ1-5, with 8 nucleotides matching TRBD1. The CDR3 extends over 15 amino acids. V was clipped by 8 bases and J by 5 bases; unmatched bases: 11. CDR1 is MNHEY, CDR2 SVGAGI, per germline. This chain's CDR3 is CASLSDRGTYQPQHF. The CDR3 nucleotides are TGTGCCAGCCTTTCTGACAGGGGAACTTATCAGCCCCAGCATTTT.

The genes are TRBV5-1 and TRBJ1-1; D might be TRBD1 (6 bases). CDR3 length equals 13 residues. V was trimmed by 5 bases and J by 6 bases, leaving 14 bases between them. In germline, CDR1 is SGHRS, CDR2 YFSETQ. CDR3 in DNA: TGCGCCAGCAGTCCTCAGGGGCTGGCTGAAGCTTTCTTT. Residues: CASSPQGLAEAFF.

This chain links TRBV10-3 with TRBJ1-5, with a weak D call TRBD1 (5 bases). Germline lookup yields CDR1 ENHRY and CDR2 SYGVKD. There are 15 residues in the CDR3. The ends were cut back, 3 bases at V and 5 bases at J, with 14 bases in the middle. The DNA for the CDR3 is TGTGCCATCAGTGATTCTAACGGGGGATATCAGCCCCAGCATTTT. Translation gives CAISDSNGGYQPQHF.

This clone was recorded a few times. The chain joins TRBV14 to TRBJ2-3, with a weak D call TRBD2 (5 bases). Germline CDR1 and CDR2: SGHDN and FVKESK. Trimming shortened V by 4 bases and J by 3 bases, and 14 bases separated the two germline ends. This CDR3 region has 15 residues. The CDR3 region has the DNA TGTGCCAGCAGCCCCATCGGGAAGGGTACAGATACGCAGTATTTT. As protein: CASSPIGKGTDTQYF.

This chain uses TRBV6-1 with TRBJ1-2; TRBD1 agrees at 8 bases. J lost 4 bases, V lost 1 base, and 5 bases had no gene match. Germline V gene lookup returns CDR1 MNHNS and CDR2 SASEGT. The CDR3 runs to 15 residues. For the CDR3, the DNA is TGTGCCAGCAGTGAAGGGCGGGACAGGATCTATGGCTACACCTTC. The encoded protein is CASSEGRDRIYGYTF.

V usage is TRBV14 and J usage is TRBJ1-2; D gene uncertain. CDR3 length: 13 residues. Germline values: CDR1 SGHDN, CDR2 FVKESK. V gave up 4 bases and J gave up 3 bases, with 9 bases separating them. The CDR3 nucleotides read TGTGCCAGCAGCCCACAAGTGGACTATGGCTACACCTTC. Its protein is CASSPQVDYGYTF.